The clone carrying this T cell receptor beta chain was seen only once. This entry belongs to a study of blood T cell repertoires in COVID-19. Looking at the study overall: Some COVID-19 samples were acute and others convalescent; all came from the United States, Italy and Spain. From T cells, B-cell-depleted T cells, or PBMCs came the material, which was cDNA or gDNA.

In germline, CDR1 is LGHDT, CDR2 YNNKEL (reference sequence). The V gene lost 1 base and the J gene lost 2 bases, with 6 bases spanning the gap. The CDR3 runs 14 residues. Data came from immunoSEQ multiplex PCR; TCRdb stores just in-frame clones and leaves some out. The sample lists around 300,000 clones, 89% occurring once. This clonotype was obtained from a woman aged 40 to 50 who had recovered from COVID-19. The rearrangement links TRBV3-1 (or the pseudogene TRBV3-2) to TRBJ1-3; D call uncertain. Material: peripheral blood. The CDR3 is CASSQVRAGNTIYF. CDR3 nucleotide sequence: TGTGCCAGCAGCCAAGTGAGAGCTGGAAACACCATATATTTT.